This TCR beta chain was recorded in a study of response to subunit inactivated influenza vaccine. MiXCR, run by TCRdb on the RT-PCR reads, gives a single entry per CDR3 protein. The sample consists of roughly 460,000 distinct CDR3 sequences, approximately 11% of them appearing once. CDR3 length: 17 amino acids. After removal of 0 bases from V and 2 bases from J, the junction contained 4 bases not matched to a gene. Per germline, CDR1 ENHRY and CDR2 SYGVKD. The TCR originated in a man aged 50 or older who received an inactivated influenza vaccine. This chain links TRBV10-3 with TRBJ2-3; 11 nucleotides match TRBD2. The material sequenced was PBMCs from blood, taken 35 to 45 days after vaccination. CDR3 residues: CAISESASGGNTDTQYF. CDR3 DNA: TGTGCCATCAGTGAGTCGGCTAGCGGGGGGAACACAGATACGCAGTATTTT.